This T cell receptor (beta chain) was profiled in a study of blood T cell repertoires in COVID-19. This clone showed up just a few times. In the source study's methods: Amplified reference gene primers provided the basis for estimating nucleated cell counts. Profiling relied on immunoSEQ multiplex PCR, and the TCRdb table lists in-frame clones only, not all of them. That table furnishes V, J and clone size, whereas the DNA furnished D and trimming. This table holds more than 40,000 clones, roughly 84% found once. This CDR3 region has 12 residues. Germline values: CDR1 MNHEY, CDR2 SMNVEV (reference sequence). With 10 bases removed from V and 4 bases from J, the gap between germline ends came to 14 bases.

This receptor was taken from a man aged 45-65 years with active COVID-19. This chain connects TRBV27 to TRBJ2-7; maybe TRBD2 (7 bases). Source material: peripheral blood. CDR3: CANRGGGYEQYF. The DNA of the CDR3 is TGTGCCAACCGAGGGGGGGGATACGAGCAGTACTTC.